These 25 T cell receptor beta chains originate from one sample sequenced in a study of CD8+ T cells in alopecia areata. Reverse transcription of extracted RNA yielded cDNA, which provided the sequencing template. Some clones are missing from TCRdb's copy, which holds only in-frame ones; the method was immunoSEQ multiplex PCR. The table records 270,000 or so clones without singletons, the ten largest covering approximately 1.2%. The pooled cutaneous lymph node cells were sorted using several markers (CD4, CD8alpha, NKG2D, NKG2ACE and others). Sample: CD4+ T cells sorted from a lymph node. These receptors originate from a C3H/HeJ mouse with alopecia areata. The MHC haplotype recorded for the strain is H2-k.

This clone has a handful of counts. Mouse germline and gene names are used. The read ends 4 residues before the CDR3 terminus; that terminus is restored from the germline J gene. The same CDR3 arises from other DNA sequences in this sample as well. The chain links TRBV1 to TRBJ2-4; TRBD1 agrees at 7 bases. V trimming: 1 base; J trimming: 0 bases; junction bases outside the gene matches: 1. The V gene's germline CDR1 is NSQYPW and CDR2 LRSPGD (reference sequence). This CDR3 has 15 amino acids. CDR3 bases read: TGCACCTGCAGTGCAGCCAGGGGGAGTCAAAAC. Encoded protein: CTCSAARGSQN. From start to end, the CDR3 is CTCSAARGSQNTLYF. The full variable domain, its missing parts supplied by reference TRBV1 and TRBJ2-4, is VTLLEQNPRWRLVPRGQAVNLRCILKNSQYPWMSWYQQDLQKQLQWLFTLRSPGDKEVKSLPGADYLATRVTDTELRLQVANMSQGRTLYCTCSAARGSQNTLYFGAGTRLSVL.

With respect to this clone: Genes here carry mouse names. The read ends 4 residues early relative to the CDR3; the germline J gene fills the gap. The chain recombines TRBV13-2 with TRBJ2-1; 12 nucleotides match TRBD1. Germline V gene sequence: CDR1 NNHNN, CDR2 SYGAGS (reference sequence). The length of the CDR3 is 16 residues. The sequenced part of the CDR3 DNA is TGTGCCAGCGGTGATGGGGACAGGGGGCGATTAGCT. It codes for CASGDGDRGRLA. The entire CDR3 protein is CASGDGDRGRLAEQFF.

Notes on this clone: Any gene name here is a mouse gene name. The read stops 4 residues short of the end of the CDR3; the missing end is completed from the germline J gene. The J gene is TRBJ2-3, the V gene TRBV5; weak D call: TRBD1 (5 bases). With 0 bases removed from V and 1 base from J, the gap between germline ends came to 8 bases. The CDR3 covers 15 residues. Germline V gives CDR1 LGHNA, CDR2 YNLKQL (reference sequence). The CDR3: CASSQETVGAETLYF. Partial CDR3 DNA: TGTGCCAGCAGCCAAGAGACAGTGGGTGCAGAA.

This clone appeared a few times. Gene names denote mouse genes. The read falls 4 residues short of the CDR3 end, and the missing part is taken from the germline J gene. The gene calls are TRBV31 and TRBJ2-2; 9 bases line up with TRBD1. Losses at the gene ends were 3 bases for V and 2 bases for J; bases not matched to a gene: 4. Germline V gene lookup returns CDR1 GKSSPN and CDR2 SITVG. This CDR3 has 15 amino acids. The CDR3 DNA, read in part, is TGTGCCTGGAGGAGACAGGGGGAGAACACCGGG. It is translated as CAWRRQGENTG. In full, the CDR3 is CAWRRQGENTGQLYF.

In its sample, this clone was seen a few times. Germline and genes here are mouse. The read falls 4 residues short of the CDR3 end, and the missing part is taken from the germline J gene. The chain is built from TRBV13-3 and TRBJ2-7; possibly TRBD2 for D (6 bases). CDR1 and CDR2 from the germline V gene are NNHDY and SYVADS. Trimming removed 2 bases at V and 0 bases at J, with 12 bases between. CDR3 length: 15 residues. The sequenced CDR3 bases are TGTGCCAGCAGTGAAGGCTGGGGAAGCTCCTAT. Its protein is CASSEGWGSSY. The complete CDR3 sequence is CASSEGWGSSYEQYF.

This clone was found a few times. Mouse names are used for the genes. The read finishes 3 residues shy of the CDR3 end, and the germline J gene is used to complete it. Other DNA sequences in this sample translate to the same CDR3. The chain combines TRBV5 with TRBJ1-6; 7 bases are a match to TRBD1. TRBJ1-6 is identified as an open reading frame with a role that is uncertain. The CDR3 spans 15 residues. V shed 0 bases and J 5 bases; nucleotides not matched to a gene: 1. Germline lookup yields CDR1 LGHNA and CDR2 YNLKQL (reference sequence). The CDR3 bases that were read are TGTGCCAGCAGCCAAGAGACAGGGAATAATTCGCCC. Amino acid sequence: CASSQETGNNSP. The full CDR3 reads CASSQETGNNSPLYF.

There are a few counts of this clone. Gene names and germline match the mouse. The read ends 4 residues before the CDR3 terminus; that terminus is restored from the germline J gene. The chain recombines TRBV1 with TRBJ2-7; 9 nucleotides match TRBD2. The germline gives CDR1 NSQYPW, CDR2 LRSPGD (reference sequence). The CDR3 extends over 14 amino acids. The covered CDR3 bases are TGCACCTGCAGTGCCTCTGGGGGGGGGTAT. It codes for CTCSASGGGY. The CDR3 as a whole reads CTCSASGGGYEQYF.

As concerns this clone: Any gene name here is a mouse gene name. The read terminates 4 residues ahead of where the CDR3 ends, so the germline J gene completes it. This chain uses TRBV13-1 with TRBJ2-4, with no clear D. There are 14 residues in the CDR3. Germline lookup yields CDR1 NSHNY and CDR2 SYGAGN. V was clipped by 3 bases and J by 0 bases, with 8 bases between them. This CDR3 is CASSAPQSQNTLYF. The sequenced part of the CDR3 DNA is TGTGCCAGCAGTGCCCCACAGAGTCAAAAC.

Notes on this clone: Here the gene names and germline are mouse. The observed sequence ends 3 residues before the CDR3 terminus, with the missing tail filled in from the germline J gene. This rearrangement joins TRBV1 to TRBJ1-6, with D possibly being TRBD1 (6 bases). TRBJ1-6 is placed among ORFs of uncertain function. Germline values: CDR1 NSQYPW, CDR2 LRSPGD (reference sequence). The CDR3 runs 15 residues. V was clipped by 3 bases and J by 3 bases, with 9 bases between them. CDR3 region: CTCSALRGYNSPLYF. CDR3 DNA, as far as it was read: TGCACCTGCAGTGCCCTCAGGGGCTATAATTCGCCC.

This clone occurred a few times. Any gene name here is a mouse gene name. The read terminates 4 residues ahead of where the CDR3 ends, so the germline J gene completes it. The sample holds other DNA sequences that translate to the same CDR3. This chain uses TRBV13-2 with TRBJ2-5; perhaps TRBD2 as D (5 bases). The CDR3 sequence is 14 residues long. V was pared by 2 bases and J by 1 base, with 8 bases between. Germline V gives CDR1 NNHNN, CDR2 SYGAGS (reference sequence). Incomplete CDR3 DNA: TGTGCCAGCGGTGACCCCTGGGACCAAGAC. This gives the protein CASGDPWDQD. The whole CDR3 is CASGDPWDQDTQYF.

In regard to this clone: Here the gene names and germline are mouse. The CDR3 is cut off 4 residues early in the read; its end comes from the germline J gene. The sample has other DNA sequences that encode this CDR3 too. This chain uses TRBV1 with TRBJ2-5, with 11 bases matching TRBD2. The trim removed 2 bases at V and 1 base at J, leaving 2 bases unmatched. This CDR3 contains 16 residues. Germline lookup yields CDR1 NSQYPW and CDR2 LRSPGD (reference sequence). The CDR3 reads CTCSASDWGDQDTQYF. The part of the CDR3 DNA that was read is TGCACCTGCAGTGCATCGGACTGGGGGGACCAAGAC.

A word on this clone: The listed genes are named as in mouse. The read finishes 4 residues shy of the CDR3 end, and the germline J gene is used to complete it. The chain joins TRBV5 to TRBJ2-1; 11 nucleotides line up with TRBD2. CDR1 and CDR2 (germline): LGHNA, YNLKQL (reference sequence). The CDR3 is 17 amino acids. The V and J ends lost 4 bases and 1 base, in that order; junction bases with no gene match: 6. CDR3 protein: CASSRGLGGDNYAEQFF. CDR3 DNA (partial): TGTGCCAGCAGCCGCGGACTGGGGGGCGACAACTATGCT.

This clone was counted between two and nine times. The gene names here belong to mouse. The CDR3 end lies 4 residues beyond the end of the read and is filled in from the germline J gene. This chain links TRBV13-1 with TRBJ2-7; 10 bases match TRBD1. Looked up from germline, CDR1 is NSHNY and CDR2 is SYGAGN. This CDR3 has 17 amino acids. CDR3 amino acids: CASSDAPLRDRGYEQYF. Partial CDR3 DNA: TGTGCCAGCAGTGATGCACCCCTCCGGGACAGGGGTTAT.

On this clone itself: The genes are named according to mouse. With the read ending 4 residues before the CDR3 end, the germline J gene is used to fill in that end. The sample carries other DNA sequences with the same CDR3. The chain recombines TRBV19 with TRBJ2-5; maybe TRBD1 (7 bases). From germline, CDR1 is FNHDT and CDR2 SITEND (reference sequence). This CDR3 comprises 13 residues. The CDR3 region is CASSPGGKDTQYF. The DNA read from the CDR3 is TGTGCCAGCAGCCCAGGGGGGAAGGAC.

This clone showed up just a few times. Gene names and germline refer to mouse. Coverage ceases 4 residues before the CDR3 finishes, and the germline J gene fills in the end. Other DNA sequences of this sample code for an identical CDR3. This chain uses TRBV1 with TRBJ2-5; 12 bases line up with TRBD2. Unmatched junction bases numbered 3, after V lost 3 bases and J lost 2 bases. The germline CDR1 and CDR2 sequences are NSQYPW and LRSPGD (reference sequence). This CDR3 region has 16 residues. CDR3 loop: CTCSARTGGGQDTQYF. The CDR3 DNA, read in part, is TGCACCTGCAGTGCCCGGACTGGGGGGGGCCAAGAC.

This clone was counted between two and nine times. All gene names here are mouse names. The read halts 4 residues ahead of the CDR3 end, with the missing end drawn from the germline J gene. The rearrangement links TRBV29 to TRBJ2-3; 10 bases match TRBD2. The germline gives CDR1 MSHET, CDR2 SYDVDS. The CDR3 length is 15 residues. V lost 9 bases and J lost 0; bases outside the gene matches: 6. The CDR3 sequence: CARRTGGTSAETLYF. The CDR3 DNA, read in part, is TGTGCTAGGAGGACTGGGGGCACTAGTGCAGAA. The full variable domain, with the rest looked up from reference TRBV29 and TRBJ2-3, is DMKVTQMPRYLIKRMGENVLLECGQDMSHETMYWYRQDPGLGLQLIYISYDVDSNSEGDIPKGYRVSRKKREHFSLILDSAKTNQTSVYFCARRTGGTSAETLYFGSGTRLTVL.

Worth noting for this clone: These gene names are mouse names. The read ends 4 residues before the CDR3 terminus; that terminus is restored from the germline J gene. V gene TRBV21 combines with J gene TRBJ2-3; 11 bases map to TRBD2. TRBV21 is an open reading frame whose function is uncertain. This CDR3 is 16 amino acids long. V gave up 2 bases and J gave up 2 bases; unmatched junction bases: 3. The CDR3 bases that were read are TGTGCTAGCAGTCAAGGACTGGGGGGCCCTGCAGAA. Its translation: CASSQGLGGPAE. The whole CDR3 is CASSQGLGGPAETLYF.

This clone came up a few times. The germline and genes are mouse ones. The read ends 4 residues early relative to the CDR3; the germline J gene fills the gap. The chain couples TRBV29 to TRBJ1-1; D perhaps matches TRBD1 (6 bases). Germline-derived CDR1 and CDR2 are MSHET and SYDVDS. The CDR3 has 12 amino acids. The CDR3 reads CASSIQGTEVFF. The sequenced part of the CDR3 DNA is TGTGCTAGCAGCATACAGGGAACA.

This clone was detected a few times. The gene symbols are mouse symbols. The CDR3 extends 4 residues past the end of the read, so its final part is completed from the germline J gene. The chain combines TRBV13-3 with TRBJ2-3; D unresolved. The ends were cut back, 4 bases at V and 2 bases at J, with 8 bases in the middle. This CDR3 spans 13 amino acids. CDR1 and CDR2 (germline): NNHDY, SYVADS. CDR3 sequence reads: CASSPYNAETLYF. The part of the CDR3 DNA that was read is TGTGCCAGCAGTCCATACAATGCAGAA.

This clone was counted a few times. Gene names and germline match the mouse. The DNA ends 4 residues before the CDR3 does, and the rest of the CDR3 is filled in from the germline J gene. The chain links TRBV13-1 to TRBJ2-2, with D perhaps TRBD1 (5 bases). V was clipped by 10 bases and J by 2 bases, with 9 bases between them. The length of the CDR3 is 12 residues. Germline loops: CDR1 NSHNY, CDR2 SYGAGN. The DNA read from the CDR3 is TGTGCCGGTTCAGGGAACACCGGG. It codes for CAGSGNTG. The full CDR3 protein is CAGSGNTGQLYF.

About this clone itself: Genes and germline are mouse. The read falls 4 residues short of the CDR3 end, and the missing part is taken from the germline J gene. V usage is TRBV12-1 and J usage is TRBJ1-2; TRBD1 aligns across 7 bases. This CDR3 contains 13 residues. The V segment lost 2 bases and the J segment 4 bases; nucleotides outside the gene matches: 3. The germline V gene has CDR1 SGHSN and CDR2 HYEKVE. The CDR3 sequence is CASSQQGISDYTF. The DNA read from the CDR3 is TGTGCCAGCTCTCAACAGGGGATCTCC.

Concerning this clone: Any gene name here is a mouse gene name. The read falls 4 residues short of the CDR3 end, and the missing part is taken from the germline J gene. The chain couples TRBV5 to TRBJ2-3; D is perhaps TRBD1 (6 bases). V lost 0 bases, J lost 0 bases, and 16 bases lay in between. Germline V CDR1 and CDR2: LGHNA, YNLKQL (reference sequence). The CDR3 spans 18 residues. Here the CDR3 reads CASSQEPWDKYSAETLYF. CDR3 bases read: TGTGCCAGCAGCCAAGAACCCTGGGACAAATATAGTGCAGAA.

This clone was detected only a few times. Mouse gene names apply. The read ends 4 residues shy of where the CDR3 ends; the end is completed using the germline J gene. The V and J genes are TRBV19 and TRBJ2-1; 7 bases map to TRBD1. Germline V gene lookup returns CDR1 FNHDT and CDR2 SITEND (reference sequence). V was clipped by 6 bases and J by 1 base; unmatched bases: 7. CDR3 length: 15 amino acids. CDR3 residues: CASTLTGDNYAEQFF. The CDR3 bases that were read are TGTGCCAGCACCCTAACAGGGGACAACTATGCT.

As for this clone: The gene names here belong to mouse. The CDR3 end falls 4 residues outside the read, so it is completed with the germline J gene. The genes are TRBV13-3 and TRBJ2-1, with a weak D call TRBD1 (5 bases). Trimming left V 3 bases short and J 3 bases short, with 7 bases between. CDR1 NNHDY and CDR2 SYVADS come from the germline V gene. The CDR3 contains 13 residues. CDR3 residues: CASSGTIYAEQFF. The DNA read from the CDR3 is TGTGCCAGCAGTGGGACAATCTATGCT.

On this clone: Gene names are the mouse ones. The read ends 4 residues early relative to the CDR3; the germline J gene fills the gap. The identical CDR3 is also encoded by other nucleotide sequences in the sample. The chain has TRBV13-2 and TRBJ2-2; D call uncertain. Germline values: CDR1 NNHNN, CDR2 SYGAGS (reference sequence). Trimming took off 0 bases at V and 0 bases at J, with 3 bases between the two ends. The CDR3 has 14 residues. CDR3 region: CASGDAANTGQLYF. The DNA read from the CDR3 is TGTGCCAGCGGTGATGCTGCAAACACCGGG.